A selection of T cell receptor beta chains follows, all from one sample in a study of OX40 agonist ivuxolimab in advanced cancers. This table comes from immunoSEQ multiplex PCR, and its TCRdb copy is limited to in-frame clones, with some not included. Here the sample spans about 73,000 clones, 75% to 90% being singletons. The sequenced sample was CD4+ or CD8+ T cells sorted from blood, obtained in a trial of the OX40 agonist ivuxolimab. These receptors all come from an adult with an advanced solid tumor such as melanoma, head and neck, liver or kidney cancer. CDR3s include the opening cysteine and the closing phenylalanine or tryptophan. D genes are given only for firm matches. Rows give clone size only sometimes, using once, few, many, or a class for an expanded clone.

j_call | v_call | d_call | clone_size | cdr3_aa
TRBJ2-7 | TRBV19 | NA | NA | CASTNGPGVEQYF
TRBJ2-1 | TRBV9 | TRBD2 | NA | CASSESGSGNKQFF
TRBJ2-5 | TRBV7-6 | TRBD2 | NA | CASSLGPGLEGETQYF
TRBJ2-1 | TRBV7-6 | TRBD1 | NA | CASSLGQGAQNEQFF
TRBJ1-5 | TRBV2 | TRBD1 | NA | CATQGTGGSQHF
TRBJ1-2 | TRBV7-9 | NA | NA | CASIPVRAYYGYTF
TRBJ1-2 | TRBV5-4 | NA | NA | CASSLERSNYGYTF
TRBJ1-1 | TRBV27 | NA | NA | CASSTQTNTEAFF
TRBJ2-2 | TRBV2 | NA | NA | CASSEGQNTGELFF
TRBJ1-1 | TRBV5-4 | NA | NA | CASSQTANTEAFF
TRBJ2-4 | TRBV23-1 | NA | NA | CASSPRLVGVSKNIQYF
TRBJ1-2 | TRBV7-9 | NA | NA | CASSARVGYTF
TRBJ1-2 | TRBV9 | NA | NA | CASSVDWAAPNYGYTF
TRBJ2-1 | TRBV9 | TRBD2 | NA | CASSDPRIAGRQFF
TRBJ2-6 | TRBV9 | NA | NA | CASSVGRQGTLSGANVLTF
TRBJ2-3 | TRBV19 | NA | NA | CASSIFGGSDTQYF
TRBJ2-3 | TRBV27 | TRBD2 | NA | CASRSGGRTDTQYF
TRBJ1-1 | TRBV9 | NA | NA | CASSVGTGWDTEAFF
TRBJ2-1 | TRBV10-2 | TRBD2 | NA | CASSESGGDNEQFF
TRBJ2-1 | TRBV27 | NA | NA | CASSFIWTKEYNEQFF
TRBJ1-2 | TRBV6-6 | NA | once | CASSYRGVNYGYTF
TRBJ1-1 | TRBV7-9 | TRBD1 | NA | CASGSGTGFTEAFF
TRBJ1-2 | TRBV19 | NA | NA | CASSQSSYGYTF
TRBJ1-5 | TRBV4-1 | NA | few | CASSQEAGLFNQPQHF
TRBJ1-1 | TRBV6-1 | NA | NA | CASTEAGGTEAFF
TRBJ1-4 | TRBV9 | NA | NA | CASSANDPQGLNEKLFF
TRBJ1-4 | TRBV18 | NA | NA | CASSPEDGANEKLFF
TRBJ2-7 | TRBV9 | TRBD2 | once | CASSPGGYEQYF
TRBJ2-3 | TRBV7-9 | NA | few | CASSLPIGTLISTDTQYF
TRBJ1-1 | TRBV7-9 | NA | NA | CASSFLDWKETEAFF
TRBJ2-7 | TRBV27 | NA | NA | CASSLVGHTYEQYF
TRBJ2-6 | TRBV28 | NA | once | CASSLGAPGANVLTF
TRBJ1-2 | TRBV11-2 | NA | NA | CASSLDGPIGYTF
TRBJ2-5 | TRBV7-3 | TRBD2 | NA | CASSAGLEETQYF
TRBJ1-2 | TRBV6-1 | NA | NA | CASSGGGRYNYGYTF
TRBJ2-1 | TRBV7-3 | TRBD2 | NA | CASSLPGVAGYNEQFF
TRBJ1-2 | TRBV5-1 | NA | NA | CASSSDSYGYTF
TRBJ2-3 | TRBV7-9 | NA | NA | CASSPGTAGGDTQYF
TRBJ2-7 | TRBV7-9 | TRBD1 | NA | CASSVGGYHEQYF
TRBJ1-1 | TRBV13 | NA | NA | CASSSSMGALVYTEAFF
TRBJ2-7 | TRBV19 | TRBD1 | NA | CASSRGQGNEQYF
TRBJ2-5 | TRBV25-1 | NA | NA | CASSGDARETQYF
TRBJ2-5 | TRBV4-2 | NA | NA | CASSQDEQETQYF
TRBJ1-4 | TRBV5-1 | TRBD1 | few | CASSQTGARNEKLFF
TRBJ2-3 | TRBV7-8 | TRBD2 | NA | CASSRGTSGSTDTQYF
TRBJ2-7 | TRBV14 | TRBD2 | NA | CASSQDGTSGSYEQYF
TRBJ1-1 | TRBV4-2 | NA | once | CASSQTRDSFPPARAFF
TRBJ2-3 | TRBV10-2 | TRBD2 | NA | CASSSFLAGGSPGTDTQYF
TRBJ2-3 | TRBV7-3 | TRBD2 | NA | CASSLGLAGVDTQYF
TRBJ2-7 | TRBV27 | TRBD1 | NA | CASSLSRGFDEQYF
TRBJ2-1 | TRBV5-6 | TRBD1 | few | CASSLGGQFLSYNEQFF
TRBJ2-7 | TRBV27 | NA | NA | CASSLSLDTYEQYF
TRBJ2-7 | TRBV5-6 | NA | NA | CASSLGGGNSYEQYF
TRBJ1-2 | TRBV5-1 | NA | NA | CASSLSQRTVRVANYGYTF